This T cell receptor beta chain was profiled in a study of blood T cell repertoires in COVID-19. Study summary: Specimens from acute and convalescent COVID-19 originated in the United States, Italy and Spain. The analysed material was cDNA or gDNA that came from T cells, B-cell-depleted T cells, or PBMCs.

The CDR3 spans 15 residues. Germline lookup yields CDR1 SQVTM and CDR2 ANQGSEA. Trimming took 4 bases from V and 0 from J; bases not matched to a gene: 8. Authors' data handling: Estimated nucleated cell counts came from reference gene primer amplification. Here immunoSEQ multiplex PCR was the method, and the copy in TCRdb shows in-frame clones only, minus some. Clone size and V and J calls were adopted from that table, with D and trimming inferred from the DNA. The sample has approximately 220,000 clones; about four fifths are singletons. The chain has TRBV29-1 and TRBJ1-2; 7 bases map to TRBD1. Sequenced: peripheral blood. The receptor comes from a woman in her 50s with acute or convalescent COVID-19. The CDR3 nucleotides are TGCAGCGTTGCCCTCCCAGGGGGATCTAACTATGGCTACACCTTC. Translating it yields CSVALPGGSNYGYTF.